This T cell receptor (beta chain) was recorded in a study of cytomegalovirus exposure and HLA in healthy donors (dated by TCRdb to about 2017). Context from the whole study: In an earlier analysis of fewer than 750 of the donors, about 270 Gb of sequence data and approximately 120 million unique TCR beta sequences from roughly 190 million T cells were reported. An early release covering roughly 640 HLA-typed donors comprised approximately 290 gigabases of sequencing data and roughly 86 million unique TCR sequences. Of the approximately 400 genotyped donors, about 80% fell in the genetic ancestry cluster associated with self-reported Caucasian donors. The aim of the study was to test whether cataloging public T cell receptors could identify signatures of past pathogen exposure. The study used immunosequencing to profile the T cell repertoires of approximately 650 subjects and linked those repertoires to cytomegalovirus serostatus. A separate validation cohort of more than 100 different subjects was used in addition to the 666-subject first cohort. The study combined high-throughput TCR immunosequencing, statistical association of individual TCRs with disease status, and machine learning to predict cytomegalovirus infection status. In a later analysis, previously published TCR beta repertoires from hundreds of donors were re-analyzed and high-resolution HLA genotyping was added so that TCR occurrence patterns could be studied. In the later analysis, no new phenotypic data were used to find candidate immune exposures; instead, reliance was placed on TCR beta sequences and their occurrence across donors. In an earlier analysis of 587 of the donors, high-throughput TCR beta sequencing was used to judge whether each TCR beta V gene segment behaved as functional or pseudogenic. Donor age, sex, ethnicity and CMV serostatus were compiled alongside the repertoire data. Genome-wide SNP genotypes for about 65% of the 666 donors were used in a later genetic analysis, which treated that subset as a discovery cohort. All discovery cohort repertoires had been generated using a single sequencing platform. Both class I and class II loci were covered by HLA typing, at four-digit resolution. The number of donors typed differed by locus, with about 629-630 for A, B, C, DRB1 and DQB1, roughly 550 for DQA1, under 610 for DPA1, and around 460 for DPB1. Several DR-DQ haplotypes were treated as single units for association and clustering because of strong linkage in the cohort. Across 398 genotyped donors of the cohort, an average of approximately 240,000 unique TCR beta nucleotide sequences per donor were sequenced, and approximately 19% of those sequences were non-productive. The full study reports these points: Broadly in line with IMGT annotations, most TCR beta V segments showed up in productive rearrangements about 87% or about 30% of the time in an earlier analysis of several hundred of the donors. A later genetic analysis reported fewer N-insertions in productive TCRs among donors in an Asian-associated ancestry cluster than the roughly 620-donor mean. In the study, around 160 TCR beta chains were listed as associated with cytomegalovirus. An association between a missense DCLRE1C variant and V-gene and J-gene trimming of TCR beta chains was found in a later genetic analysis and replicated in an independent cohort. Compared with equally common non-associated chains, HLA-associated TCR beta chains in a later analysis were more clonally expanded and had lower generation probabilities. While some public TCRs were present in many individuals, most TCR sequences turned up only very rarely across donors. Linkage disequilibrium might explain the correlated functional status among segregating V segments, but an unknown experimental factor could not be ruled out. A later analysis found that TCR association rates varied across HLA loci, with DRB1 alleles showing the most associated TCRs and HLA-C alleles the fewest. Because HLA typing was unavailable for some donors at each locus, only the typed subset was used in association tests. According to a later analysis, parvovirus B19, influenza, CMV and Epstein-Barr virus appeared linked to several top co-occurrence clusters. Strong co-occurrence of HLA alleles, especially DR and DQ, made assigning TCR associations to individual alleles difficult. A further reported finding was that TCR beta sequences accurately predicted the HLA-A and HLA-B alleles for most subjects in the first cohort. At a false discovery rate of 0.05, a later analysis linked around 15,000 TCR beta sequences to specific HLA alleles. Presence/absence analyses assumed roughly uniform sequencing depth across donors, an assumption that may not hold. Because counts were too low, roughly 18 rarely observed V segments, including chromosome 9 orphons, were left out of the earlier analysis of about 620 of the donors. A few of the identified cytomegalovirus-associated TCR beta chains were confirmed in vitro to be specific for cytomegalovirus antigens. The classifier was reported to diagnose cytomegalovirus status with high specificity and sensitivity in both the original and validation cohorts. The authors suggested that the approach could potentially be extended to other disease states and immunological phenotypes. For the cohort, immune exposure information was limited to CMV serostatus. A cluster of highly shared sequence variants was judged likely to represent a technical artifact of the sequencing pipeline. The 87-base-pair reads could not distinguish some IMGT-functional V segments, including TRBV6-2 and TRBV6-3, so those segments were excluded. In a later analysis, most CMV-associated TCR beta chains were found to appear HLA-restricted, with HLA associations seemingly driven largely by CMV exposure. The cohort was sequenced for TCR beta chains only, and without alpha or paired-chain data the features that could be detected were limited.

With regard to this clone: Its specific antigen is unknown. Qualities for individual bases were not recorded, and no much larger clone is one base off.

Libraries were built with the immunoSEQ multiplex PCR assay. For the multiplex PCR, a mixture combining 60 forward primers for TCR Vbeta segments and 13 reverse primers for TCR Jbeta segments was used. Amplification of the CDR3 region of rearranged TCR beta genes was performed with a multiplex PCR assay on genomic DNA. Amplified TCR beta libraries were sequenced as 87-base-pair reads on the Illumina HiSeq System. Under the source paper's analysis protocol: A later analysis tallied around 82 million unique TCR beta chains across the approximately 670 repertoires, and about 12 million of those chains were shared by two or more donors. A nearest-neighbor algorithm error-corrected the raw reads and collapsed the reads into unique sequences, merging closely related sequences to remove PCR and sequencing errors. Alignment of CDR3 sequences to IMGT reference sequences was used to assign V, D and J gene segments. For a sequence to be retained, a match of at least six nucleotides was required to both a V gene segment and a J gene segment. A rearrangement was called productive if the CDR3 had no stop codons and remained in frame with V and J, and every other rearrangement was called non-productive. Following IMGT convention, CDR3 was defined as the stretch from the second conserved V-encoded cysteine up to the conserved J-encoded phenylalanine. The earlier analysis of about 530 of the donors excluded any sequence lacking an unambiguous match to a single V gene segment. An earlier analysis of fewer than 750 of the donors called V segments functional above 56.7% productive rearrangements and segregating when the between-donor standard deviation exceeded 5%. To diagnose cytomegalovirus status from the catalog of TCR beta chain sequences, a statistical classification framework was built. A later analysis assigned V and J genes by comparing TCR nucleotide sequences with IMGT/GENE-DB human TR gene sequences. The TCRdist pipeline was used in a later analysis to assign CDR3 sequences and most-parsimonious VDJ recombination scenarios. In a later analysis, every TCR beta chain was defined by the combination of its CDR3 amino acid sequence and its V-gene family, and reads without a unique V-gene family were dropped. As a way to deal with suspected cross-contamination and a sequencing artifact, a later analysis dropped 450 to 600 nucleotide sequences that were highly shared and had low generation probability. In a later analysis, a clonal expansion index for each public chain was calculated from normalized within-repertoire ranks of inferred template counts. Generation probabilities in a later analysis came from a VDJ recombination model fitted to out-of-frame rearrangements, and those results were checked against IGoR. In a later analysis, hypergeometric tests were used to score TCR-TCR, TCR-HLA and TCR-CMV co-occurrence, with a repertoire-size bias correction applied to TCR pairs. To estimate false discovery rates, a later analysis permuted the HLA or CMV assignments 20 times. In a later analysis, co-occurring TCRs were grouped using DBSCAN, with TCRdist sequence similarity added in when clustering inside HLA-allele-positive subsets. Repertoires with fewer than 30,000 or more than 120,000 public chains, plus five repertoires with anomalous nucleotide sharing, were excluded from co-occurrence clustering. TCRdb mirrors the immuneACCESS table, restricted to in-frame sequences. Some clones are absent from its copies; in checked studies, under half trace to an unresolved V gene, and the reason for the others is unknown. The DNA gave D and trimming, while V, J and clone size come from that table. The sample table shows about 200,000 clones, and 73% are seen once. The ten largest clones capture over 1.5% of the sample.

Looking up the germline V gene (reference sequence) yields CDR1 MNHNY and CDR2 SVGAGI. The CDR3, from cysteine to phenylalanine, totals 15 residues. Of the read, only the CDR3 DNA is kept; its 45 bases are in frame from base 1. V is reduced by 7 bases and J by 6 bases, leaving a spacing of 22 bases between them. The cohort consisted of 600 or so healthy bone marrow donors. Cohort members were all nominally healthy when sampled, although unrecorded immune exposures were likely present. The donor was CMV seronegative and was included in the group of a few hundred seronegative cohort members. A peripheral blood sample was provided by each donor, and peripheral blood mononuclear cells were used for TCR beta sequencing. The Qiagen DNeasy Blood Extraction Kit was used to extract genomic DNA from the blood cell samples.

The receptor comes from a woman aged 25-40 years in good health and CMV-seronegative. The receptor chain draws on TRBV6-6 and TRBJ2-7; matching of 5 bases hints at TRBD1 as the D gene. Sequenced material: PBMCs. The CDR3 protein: CASTNGAGRALEQYF. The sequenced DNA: TGTGCCAGCACCAACGGTGCAGGGCGCGCCCTCGAGCAGTACTTC.